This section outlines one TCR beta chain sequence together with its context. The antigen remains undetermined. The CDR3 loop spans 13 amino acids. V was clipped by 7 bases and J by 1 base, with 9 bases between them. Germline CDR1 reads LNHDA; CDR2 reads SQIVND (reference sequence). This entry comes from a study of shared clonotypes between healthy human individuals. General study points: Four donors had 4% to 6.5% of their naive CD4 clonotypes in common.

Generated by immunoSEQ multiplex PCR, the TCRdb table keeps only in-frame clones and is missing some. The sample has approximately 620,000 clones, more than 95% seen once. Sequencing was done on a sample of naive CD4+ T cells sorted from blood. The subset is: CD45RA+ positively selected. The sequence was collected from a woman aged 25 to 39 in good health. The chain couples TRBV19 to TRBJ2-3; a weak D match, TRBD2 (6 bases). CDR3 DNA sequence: TGTGCCAGTATAGAGCGGGGCACAGATACGCAGTATTTT. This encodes CASIERGTDTQYF.